The 26 T cell receptor beta chains below come from one sample, sequenced in a study of vaccination and CD4 T cells after COVID-19. Sequenced with the Oncomine TCR Beta short-read assay was DNA taken from cultured CD4+ T cells. A single record per CDR3 protein comes from TCRdb applying MiXCR to the PCR reads. This table holds 15,000 to 20,000 distinct CDR3 sequences, less than 55% found once. Antigens of these TCRs are unknown. The treatment: roughly 10-day PBMC culture with coronavirus spike peptide pools or control peptides (ViraFEST assay). Sequencing was performed on cultured CD4+ T cells from blood. The receptors here all came from a human donor with COVID-19.

J is TRBJ2-1 and V is TRBV7-9, with a weak D call TRBD2 (5 bases). The ends were cut back, 0 bases at V and 6 bases at J, with 15 bases in the middle. The CDR3 runs 16 residues. Germline CDR1 reads SEHNR; CDR2 reads FQNEAQ (reference sequence). The CDR3 DNA follows: TGTGCCAGCAGCTTAGCGGAAGTAGGGCGGGTCAATGAGCAGTTCTTC. Translated: CASSLAEVGRVNEQFF.

The chain is built from TRBV20-1 and TRBJ2-7; D is perhaps TRBD1 (5 bases). CDR1 is DFQATT and CDR2 is SNEGSKA in the germline V gene (reference sequence). This CDR3 comprises 14 residues. With 0 bases removed from V and 6 bases from J, the gap between germline ends came to 15 bases. The CDR3 sequence: CSARDPAGMVEQYF. The CDR3 bases are TGCAGTGCTAGAGATCCGGCAGGGATGGTCGAGCAGTACTTC.

The sample holds a few counts of this clonotype. V and J are TRBV20-1 and TRBJ1-1; weak D call: TRBD1 (6 bases). Germline V CDR1 and CDR2: DFQATT, SNEGSKA (reference sequence). Trimming stripped 0 bases from V and 10 bases from J, with 12 bases between. There are 12 residues in the CDR3. The CDR3 is CSARESTGRAFF. The DNA of the CDR3 is TGCAGTGCTAGAGAAAGTACAGGGCGAGCTTTCTTT.

With regard to this clonotype: Sequence at one end of the junction differs from germline and may be a read error. This chain links TRBV6-1 with TRBJ1-5; D is uncertain. The length of the CDR3 is 16 residues. Looked up from germline, CDR1 is MNHNS and CDR2 is SASEGT. CDR3 in amino acids: CANSPTTLISNQPQHF. The CDR3, as DNA: TGTGCCAACAGTCCTACGACACTAATTAGCAATCAGCCCCAGCATTTT.

V is TRBV6-1 and J is TRBJ2-2; D gene ambiguous. From germline, CDR1 is MNHNS and CDR2 SASEGT. There are 16 residues in the CDR3. Trimming removed 6 bases from V and 0 bases from J, with 14 bases in between. The CDR3, as DNA: TGTGCCAGCAGCGCGAAGTTCACTCCGAACACCGGGGAGCTGTTTTTT. This translates into CASSAKFTPNTGELFF.

The chain joins TRBV11-2 to TRBJ1-6, with TRBD1 matching 7 bases. The germline CDR1 and CDR2 sequences are SGHAT and FQNNGV. V lost 1 base and J lost 7; bases outside the gene matches: 4. The length of the CDR3 is 15 residues. Here the CDR3 DNA reads TGTGCCAGCAGCTTAGCCCGGGACAGCAATTCACCCCTCCACTTT. Translating it yields CASSLARDSNSPLHF. The full variable domain, its missing parts supplied by reference TRBV11-2 and TRBJ1-6, is EAGVAQSPRYKIIEKRQSVAFWCNPISGHATLYWYQQILGQGPKLLIQFQNNGVVDDSQLPKDRFSAERLKGVDSTLKIQPAKLEDSAVYLCASSLARDSNSPLHFGNGTRLTVT.

This rearrangement joins TRBV11-2 to TRBJ2-7; D is unclear. Germline V lookup: CDR1 SGHAT, CDR2 FQNNGV. V lost 1 base and J lost 3, with 7 bases in between. There are 13 residues in the CDR3. DNA of the CDR3: TGTGCCAGCAGCTTAGTGGGGATCTACGAGCAGTACTTC. Encoded protein: CASSLVGIYEQYF.

The chain uses TRBV12-3 or TRBV12-4 and TRBJ2-3; D is possibly TRBD2 (5 bases). There are 15 residues in the CDR3. V was cut by 2 bases and J by 0 bases, with 9 bases left in between. CDR3 region: CASSLRGRSTDTQYF. In DNA, the CDR3 is TGTGCCAGCAGTTTACGGGGAAGAAGCACAGATACGCAGTATTTT.

In DNA, the CDR3 is TGTGCCAGCAGTTTATCACGGATTCCCAACTATGGCTACACCTTC. It yields the protein CASSLSRIPNYGYTF. J is TRBJ1-2 and V is TRBV27, with no clear D. V was cut by 0 bases and J by 2 bases, with 10 bases left in between. CDR1 and CDR2 (germline): MNHEY, SMNVEV (reference sequence). The CDR3 covers 15 residues.

This chain links TRBV6-1 with TRBJ1-3; D is ambiguous. The V end lost 10 bases, the J end lost 2 bases, and 12 bases lay between the germline ends. This CDR3 is built from 13 residues. CDR1 and CDR2 (germline): MNHNS, SASEGT. The CDR3: CATEGKTGNTIYF. In nucleotides, the CDR3 is TGTGCCACCGAAGGAAAAACTGGAAACACCATATATTTT.

V usage is TRBV20-1 and J usage is TRBJ1-1; D is ambiguous. There are 12 residues in the CDR3. V lost 6 bases to trimming and J lost 2 bases, with 10 bases between them. Germline CDR1 and CDR2: DFQATT and SNEGSKA (reference sequence). CDR3 amino acids: CSAAGRNTEAFF. CDR3 DNA sequence: TGCAGTGCCGCCGGCCGAAACACTGAAGCTTTCTTT.

The rearrangement links TRBV18 to TRBJ2-5; D might be TRBD1 or TRBD2, each matching 7 bases. Deletions cut 6 bases from V and 3 bases from J, with 11 bases between. This CDR3 is 13 amino acids long. Germline CDR1 reads KGHSH; CDR2 reads LQKENI. The CDR3 sequence: CASSGGTEETQYF. The CDR3 region has the DNA TGTGCCAGCTCCGGGGGGACAGAAGAGACCCAGTACTTC.

The genes are TRBV20-1 and TRBJ2-3; 14 bases line up with TRBD2. The CDR3 is 16 residues long. J gave up 4 bases and V 1 base, and 4 bases lay outside the gene matches. Germline V lookup: CDR1 DFQATT, CDR2 SNEGSKA (reference sequence). The CDR3 nucleotides read TGCAGTGCTAGAGGGAGACTAGCGGGGGGGGCAGATACGCAGTATTTT. Protein: CSARGRLAGGADTQYF.

This clonotype was seen more than once but under ten times. The rearrangement joins TRBV20-1 to TRBJ1-3; D not resolved. Germline values: CDR1 DFQATT, CDR2 SNEGSKA (reference sequence). The CDR3 extends over 13 amino acids. Trimming shortened V by 0 bases and J by 4 bases, and 7 bases separated the two germline ends. The CDR3 is CSARDPRGNTIYF. The CDR3 region has the DNA TGCAGTGCTAGAGATCCGAGAGGAAACACCATATATTTT.

This clonotype was detected only a few times. This chain connects TRBV6-2 or TRBV6-3 to TRBJ2-5; 16 nucleotides line up with TRBD2. The CDR3 spans 18 residues. Germline assignment: CDR1 MNHEY and CDR2 SVGEGT. V lost 4 bases, J lost 1 base, and 6 bases stayed unmatched. CDR3 loop: CASSSLGLAGGTQETQYF. DNA of the CDR3: TGTGCCAGCAGTTCCCTGGGACTAGCGGGGGGGACCCAAGAGACCCAGTACTTC.

V and J are TRBV7-6 and TRBJ2-1, with D possibly matching TRBD2 (5 bases). This CDR3 spans 15 amino acids. The V gene lost 5 bases and the J gene lost 3 bases, with 14 bases spanning the gap. Germline V gives CDR1 SGHVS, CDR2 FNYEAQ. The CDR3 sequence is CASSSTREHYNEQFF. CDR3 DNA sequence: TGTGCCAGCAGCAGCACACGGGAACACTACAATGAGCAGTTCTTC.

The V call is TRBV2, the J call TRBJ1-5; 7 bases match TRBD1. Germline CDR1 and CDR2: SNHLY and FYNNEI. The length of the CDR3 is 14 residues. Unmatched junction bases numbered 9, after V lost 7 bases and J lost 6 bases. The DNA for the CDR3 is TGTGCCAGCAATCTAGGACGGGACAGTCAGCCCCAGCATTTT. Translation: CASNLGRDSQPQHF.

V and J are TRBV30 and TRBJ2-5, with D possibly being TRBD1 or TRBD2 (6 bases each). The CDR3 loop spans 14 amino acids. Trimming shortened V by 0 bases and J by 2 bases, and 10 bases separated the two germline ends. Looked up from germline, CDR1 is GTSNPN and CDR2 is SVGIG (reference sequence). The CDR3 protein is CAWSVGGPQETQYF. In DNA form, the CDR3 reads TGTGCCTGGAGTGTAGGGGGGCCTCAAGAGACCCAGTACTTC. The full variable domain, completed using reference TRBV30 and TRBJ2-5, is SQTIHQWPATLVQPVGSPLSLECTVEGTSNPNLYWYRQAAGRGLQLLFYSVGIGQISSEVPQNLSASRPQDRQFILSSKKLLLSDSGFYLCAWSVGGPQETQYFGPGTRLLVL.

V is TRBV20-1 and J is TRBJ1-6; perhaps TRBD1 as D (5 bases). Germline V gene sequence: CDR1 DFQATT, CDR2 SNEGSKA (reference sequence). The CDR3 is made up of 17 amino acids. Trimming pared 0 bases from V and 9 bases from J, leaving 21 bases between. CDR3 sequence: CSARDLIAGKDFSPLHF. As DNA, the CDR3 is TGCAGTGCTAGAGATCTAATCGCAGGGAAAGACTTTTCACCCCTCCACTTT.

The CDR3 DNA sequence: TGTGCCAGCAGTTTAGGCCTAGCGTCCCCGGAGACCCAGTACTTC. Its protein product is CASSLGLASPETQYF. This chain uses TRBV27 with TRBJ2-5, with D possibly TRBD2 on 6 matching bases. Trimming cost V 2 bases and J 5 bases, with 15 bases left between them. The CDR3 spans 15 residues. Germline CDR1 is MNHEY and CDR2 is SMNVEV (reference sequence).

V and J are TRBV12-3 or TRBV12-4 and TRBJ1-1; 11 bases agree with TRBD1. The length of the CDR3 is 14 residues. V shed 4 bases, J shed 11 bases, and the junction held 9 bases outside the gene matches. The CDR3 DNA reads TGTGCCAGCAGTTCATTCGGGACAGGGGGTTCGGCTTTCTTT. Protein: CASSSFGTGGSAFF.

In this sample, this clonotype turned up a few times. This chain uses TRBV11-3 with TRBJ1-5, with TRBD1 matching 10 bases. Germline assignment: CDR1 SGHNT and CDR2 YENEEA. V was clipped by 4 bases and J by 8 bases; unmatched bases: 11. This CDR3 has 16 amino acids. The CDR3 loop is CASSYSTGQGMKPQHF. CDR3 DNA: TGTGCCAGCAGCTACTCAACGGGACAGGGGATGAAGCCCCAGCATTTT.

This clonotype occurred a few times. The chain recombines TRBV7-8 with TRBJ1-5; 8 bases line up with TRBD1. Germline CDR1 reads SGHVS; CDR2 reads FQNEAQ. The CDR3 is made up of 14 amino acids. Trimming removed 5 bases from V and 3 bases from J; junction bases left unmatched: 3. The CDR3 spells CASSGQGVNQPQHF. The CDR3 bases are TGTGCCAGCAGCGGACAGGGTGTCAATCAGCCCCAGCATTTT.

This chain joins TRBV5-1 and TRBJ2-5; the match to TRBD2 covers 8 bases. Trimming took 4 bases from V and 2 from J; bases not matched to a gene: 10. Germline CDR1 reads SGHRS; CDR2 reads YFSETQ. The CDR3 spans 16 residues. CDR3 coding DNA: TGCGCCAGCAGCACCACGGGAGGGGCTGCTCAAGAGACCCAGTACTTC. The encoded protein is CASSTTGGAAQETQYF.

This clonotype was observed a handful of times. V is TRBV2 and J is TRBJ1-2; TRBD1 matches at 8 bases. J gave up 8 bases and V 4 bases, and 9 bases lay outside the gene matches. Germline V gene lookup returns CDR1 SNHLY and CDR2 FYNNEI. The CDR3 has 14 residues. The CDR3 DNA sequence: TGTGCCAGCAGTGTAGGGACAGGAACTGAGGGCTACACCTTC. This sequence encodes CASSVGTGTEGYTF.

This clonotype was detected only a few times. The chain recombines TRBV24-1 with TRBJ2-3; D is unresolved. In germline, CDR1 is KGHDR, CDR2 SFDVKD. CDR3 length: 13 residues. V lost 4 bases and J lost 1, with 5 bases in between. CDR3 sequence: CATSEAGTDTQYF. CDR3 DNA: TGTGCCACCAGTGAGGCGGGCACAGATACGCAGTATTTT.